A selection of T cell receptor beta chains follows, all from one sample in a study of beta chain features in type 1 diabetes. Repertoires were generated with immunoSEQ multiplex PCR, while TCRdb's copy carries only in-frame clones and drops some. The sample records under 450,000 clones, roughly 14% being singletons. Sequencing was performed on naive CD4+ T cells from blood. These receptors were collected from a man aged 25 to 40 in good health. Both conserved end residues are part of each CDR3. A D gene is named only where the DNA matches it firmly. Clone size appears in some rows only: once, few, many, or a class for an expanded clone.

clone_size	j_call	v_call	d_call	cdr3_aa	cdr3_nt
.	TRBJ2-1	TRBV2	.	CASSEAPRSYNEQFF	TGTGCCAGCAGTGAAGCACCGCGCTCCTACAATGAGCAGTTCTTC
.	TRBJ2-1	TRBV29-1	TRBD2	CSVVFAGDLNEQFF	TGCAGCGTTGTTTTTGCGGGAGACCTCAATGAGCAGTTCTTC
.	TRBJ2-4	TRBV18	.	CASSPRGPNGDIQYF	TGTGCCAGCTCACCGCGAGGCCCCAACGGGGACATTCAGTACTTC
.	TRBJ1-2	TRBV7-2	.	CASSPLPYNYGYTF	TGTGCCAGCAGCCCCCTCCCTTACAACTATGGCTACACCTTC
few	TRBJ2-5	TRBV5-1	TRBD1	CASNRDRQETQYF	TGCGCCAGCAACCGGGACAGGCAAGAGACCCAGTACTTC
.	TRBJ2-3	TRBV4-3	TRBD2	CASSQRSGLVGDTQYF	TGCGCCAGCAGCCAACGCTCGGGACTAGTCGGGGATACGCAGTATTTT
.	TRBJ2-2	TRBV29-1	TRBD2	CSVAGGGVNTGELFF	TGCAGCGTCGCCGGGGGAGGGGTAAACACCGGGGAGCTGTTTTTT
.	TRBJ2-5	TRBV6-5	.	CASSRETQYF	TGTGCCAGCAGTAGGGAGACCCAGTACTTC
.	TRBJ2-6	TRBV5-1	.	CASSTTGRESSGANVLTF	TGCGCCAGCAGCACAACGGGACGTGAGAGCTCTGGGGCCAACGTCCTGACTTTC
.	TRBJ2-5	TRBV18	TRBD1	CASSATPGTGLETQYF	TGTGCCAGCTCAGCCACCCCTGGGACAGGGCTAGAGACCCAGTACTTC
.	TRBJ1-4	TRBV30	.	CAWSDGQPATNEKLFF	TGTGCCTGGAGTGACGGACAGCCCGCAACTAATGAAAAACTGTTTTTT
.	TRBJ1-4	TRBV14	.	CASSSGGSAVNEKLFF	TGTGCCAGCAGTTCTGGCGGGTCGGCAGTAAATGAAAAACTGTTTTTT
few	TRBJ2-1	TRBV7-9	.	CASSPKTANEQFF	TGTGCCAGCAGCCCAAAGACAGCCAATGAGCAGTTCTTC
.	TRBJ2-5	TRBV19	.	CASSGETQYF	TGTGCCAGTAGTGGGGAGACCCAGTACTTC
.	TRBJ1-1	TRBV7-9	.	CASSLPIGSTEAFF	TGTGCCAGCAGCTTGCCTATCGGGAGTACTGAAGCTTTCTTT
few	TRBJ2-1	TRBV18	.	CASYPATSSYNEQFF	TGTGCCAGCTATCCAGCCACGAGCTCCTACAATGAGCAGTTCTTC
few	TRBJ2-5	TRBV27	TRBD1	CASSSNRGQETQYF	TGTGCCAGCAGTTCGAACAGGGGGCAAGAGACCCAGTACTTC